This T cell receptor (beta chain) was sequenced during a study of blood T cell repertoires in COVID-19. Study-level background: Some COVID-19 samples were acute and others convalescent; all came from the United States, Italy and Spain. Nucleic acid was either cDNA or gDNA, and it came from T cells, B-cell-depleted T cells, or PBMCs.

CDR1 is MNHNY, CDR2 SVGAGI, per germline (reference sequence). Trimming at V came to 8 bases and at J to 0 bases, leaving 9 bases not matched to a gene. The CDR3 length is 16 residues. Authors' methods: How many nucleated cells were present was estimated from reference gene primer amplification. The assay was immunoSEQ multiplex PCR, and TCRdb's table has in-frame clones only and misses some. V and J calls and clone size come straight from that table; D and trimming were deduced from the DNA. The sample comprises around 270,000 clones, 88% of which are singletons, and approximately 4% rests with the top ten.

The TCR originated in a man between 60 and 70 years old who had recovered from COVID-19. Sequenced material: peripheral blood. The gene calls are TRBV6-6 and TRBJ1-3; 8 bases are shared with TRBD1. The CDR3 loop is CASSRQGQSSGNTIYF. CDR3 nucleotides: TGTGCCAGCTCCCGACAGGGGCAAAGCTCTGGAAACACCATATATTTT.